The TCR beta chain described here comes from a study of blood T cell repertoires in COVID-19. In the study overall: PBMCs, B-cell-depleted T cells, or T cells provided the cDNA or gDNA that made up the material.

Authors' analysis steps: Reference gene primer amplification gave estimated nucleated cell counts. Sequenced by immunoSEQ multiplex PCR; TCRdb stores in-frame clones only, minus some. Clone size and the V and J calls come from that table; the DNA yielded D and trimming. Here the sample spans just over 650,000 clones, just under 90% being singletons. The J segment lost 1 base and the V segment lost 3 bases, leaving 5 bases of the junction unmatched. This CDR3 region has 16 residues. The germline V gene encodes CDR1 MNHEY and CDR2 SVGAGI. Sequencing input: peripheral blood. The TCR was taken from a woman between 18 and 29 years old with acute or convalescent COVID-19. The V call is TRBV6-5, the J call TRBJ2-2, with TRBD1 matching 7 bases. CDR3 amino acids: CASSYTRQGNTGELFF. Here the CDR3 DNA reads TGTGCCAGCAGTTATACCAGACAGGGGAACACCGGGGAGCTGTTTTTT.